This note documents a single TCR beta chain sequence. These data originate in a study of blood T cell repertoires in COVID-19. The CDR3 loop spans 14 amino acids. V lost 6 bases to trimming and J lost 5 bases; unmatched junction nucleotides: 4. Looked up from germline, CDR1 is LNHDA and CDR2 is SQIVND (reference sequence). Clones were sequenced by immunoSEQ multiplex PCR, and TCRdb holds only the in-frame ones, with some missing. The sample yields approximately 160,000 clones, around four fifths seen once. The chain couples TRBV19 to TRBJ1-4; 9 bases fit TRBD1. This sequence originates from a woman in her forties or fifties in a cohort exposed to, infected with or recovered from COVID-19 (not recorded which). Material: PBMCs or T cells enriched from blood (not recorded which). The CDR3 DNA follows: TGTGCCAGTAGCACAGGGGGCAGGAATGAAAAACTGTTTTTT. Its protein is CASSTGGRNEKLFF.